The 5 T cell receptor beta chains in this list originate from one sample, sequenced in a study of control samples from healthy donors and cancer patients. Clones were sequenced by immunoSEQ multiplex PCR, and TCRdb holds only the in-frame ones, with some missing. This table has around 85,000 clones, around 94% appearing once. The sequencing sample was made of blood. Every receptor here comes from a woman under 30 in good health.

The V gene is TRBV6-2 or TRBV6-3, the J gene TRBJ1-2, with D possibly matching TRBD1 (5 bases). Trimming left V 4 bases short and J 6 bases short, with 18 bases between. The CDR3 is 15 amino acids. Germline assignment: CDR1 MNHEY and CDR2 SVGEGT. CDR3 coding DNA: TGTGCCAGCAGTTCCCCCACGGGGGGGAGGAATGGCTACACCTTC. Protein sequence: CASSSPTGGRNGYTF.

CDR3 coding DNA: TGTGCCAGCAGCCTAACAGGGGCGACTGAAGCTTTCTTT. Its translation: CASSLTGATEAFF. The V gene is TRBV7-9, the J gene TRBJ1-1, with 7 bases matching TRBD1. This CDR3 contains 13 residues. CDR1 and CDR2 from the germline V gene are SEHNR and FQNEAQ (reference sequence). The J segment lost 5 bases and the V segment lost 5 bases, leaving 5 bases of the junction unmatched.

This chain uses TRBV6-6 with TRBJ2-1, with a tentative D call TRBD2 (5 bases). Trimming took off 6 bases at V and 7 bases at J, with 19 bases between the two ends. Germline CDR1 is MNHNY and CDR2 is SVGAGI (reference sequence). The CDR3 totals 15 residues. The CDR3 loop reads CASRELAGILNEQFF. The CDR3 region has the DNA TGTGCCAGCAGAGAGTTGGCCGGGATATTAAATGAGCAGTTCTTC.

CDR3 coding DNA: TGTGCCAGCAGTTTTCCGCCAGACAATGAGCAGTTCTTC. This encodes CASSFPPDNEQFF. The chain joins TRBV28 to TRBJ2-1, with no clear D. Germline V lookup: CDR1 MDHEN, CDR2 SYDVKM. V lost 3 bases to trimming and J lost 5 bases, with 8 bases between them. This CDR3 spans 13 amino acids.

This clone was counted once. This chain links TRBV15 with TRBJ2-7, with D tentatively TRBD1 (5 bases). The V gene lost 1 base and the J gene lost 0 bases, with 22 bases spanning the gap. The CDR3 extends over 19 amino acids. Germline-derived CDR1 and CDR2 are LNHNV and YYDKDF (reference sequence). The CDR3 here is CATSRVPEYGQGNSYEQYF. CDR3 coding DNA: TGTGCCACCAGCAGAGTCCCGGAATACGGGCAGGGCAACTCCTACGAGCAGTACTTC.